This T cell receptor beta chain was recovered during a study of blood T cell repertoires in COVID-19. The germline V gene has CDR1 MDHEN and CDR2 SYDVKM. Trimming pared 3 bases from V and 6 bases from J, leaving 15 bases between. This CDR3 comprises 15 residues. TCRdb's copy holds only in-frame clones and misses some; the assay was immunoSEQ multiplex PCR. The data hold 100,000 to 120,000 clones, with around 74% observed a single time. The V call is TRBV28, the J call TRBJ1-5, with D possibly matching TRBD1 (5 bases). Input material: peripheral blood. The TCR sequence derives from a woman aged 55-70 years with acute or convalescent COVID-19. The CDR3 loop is CASSLVRRGGQPQHF. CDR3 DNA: TGTGCCAGCAGTTTGGTTCGTAGGGGAGGTCAGCCCCAGCATTTT.